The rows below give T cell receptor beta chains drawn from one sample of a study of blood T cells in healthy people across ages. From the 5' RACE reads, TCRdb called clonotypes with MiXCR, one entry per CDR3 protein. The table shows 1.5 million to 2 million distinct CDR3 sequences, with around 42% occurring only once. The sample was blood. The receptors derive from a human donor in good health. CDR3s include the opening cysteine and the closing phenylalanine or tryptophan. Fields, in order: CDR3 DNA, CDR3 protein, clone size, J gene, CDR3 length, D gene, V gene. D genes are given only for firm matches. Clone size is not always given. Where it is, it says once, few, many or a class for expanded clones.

TGCAGCGTTGAACTGGACAGGGCGACCAACTATGGCTACACCTTC | CSVELDRATNYGYTF | few | TRBJ1-2 | 15 | TRBD1 | TRBV29-1
TGTGCCGGCAGTTTATCAGTATACAATGAGCAGTTCTTC | CAGSLSVYNEQFF | NA | TRBJ2-1 | 13 | NA | TRBV27
TGTGCCAGCAGTTCCCTGACAGGGCGGAAAGCTTTCTTT | CASSSLTGRKAFF | NA | TRBJ1-1 | 13 | TRBD1 | TRBV28
TGTGCCAGCAGCTTGGGGAGGGACAGGGGAACTGGCTACACCTTC | CASSLGRDRGTGYTF | NA | TRBJ1-2 | 15 | TRBD1 | TRBV7-9
TGTGCCAGCAGTGAAACCCGACGGAACTATGGCTACACCTTC | CASSETRRNYGYTF | once | TRBJ1-2 | 14 | NA | TRBV2
TGCAGCGTTGAACCGGGACCTCGCTATCCAGATACGCAGTATTTT | CSVEPGPRYPDTQYF | many | TRBJ2-3 | 15 | NA | TRBV29-1
TGTGCCAGCAGCCCCCGGACTTCAGCTGACGAGCAGTACTTC | CASSPRTSADEQYF | NA | TRBJ2-7 | 14 | NA | TRBV11-3
TGTGCCAGCAGCTTTAGCGGGGGGGCTAGGGATACGCAGTATTTT | CASSFSGGARDTQYF | few | TRBJ2-3 | 15 | TRBD2 | TRBV7-3
TGTGCCAGCAGCTTCCTCTCTGCGGATTACTACGAGCAGTACTTC | CASSFLSADYYEQYF | few | TRBJ2-7 | 15 | NA | TRBV11-3
TGCAGTGCTAGCGGGCAGGGGGGCCCCGGCGCTTTCTTT | CSASGQGGPGAFF | NA | TRBJ1-1 | 13 | TRBD1 | TRBV20-1